The T cell receptor beta chain under discussion was sequenced for a study of blood T cell repertoires in COVID-19 (dated by TCRdb to about 2020). Notes on the research overall: Collaborator samples came from the United States, Italy and Spain and covered acute and convalescent phases of COVID-19. The repertoires were made available in a free public database intended to serve as a resource for research on the immune response to SARS-CoV-2. The prospective study material was composed of cDNA or gDNA derived from T cells, B-cell-depleted T cells, or PBMCs. The sample metadata nearly always contained a de-identified subject ID, COVID-19 status, age in years and sex. Where available, HLA class I and class II types were obtained from metadata supplied by the sample provider rather than from assay-based typing. The samples were drawn from two sources: the first 160 participants of the ongoing ImmuneRACE study, and approximately 1,300 subjects contributed by 6 global collaborators. Subjects who had been exposed to COVID-19, were actively infected with it, or had recovered from it provided the deeply sampled blood TCRbeta repertoires that made up the dataset. Study-wide conclusions, independent of this receptor: Clinical and demographic metadata were provided uncurated, with the amount varying by source and participant.

TCRbeta CDR3 regions were amplified from genomic DNA using the immunoSEQ Assay, a bias-controlled multiplex PCR. Turning to the authors' computational methods: The number of nucleated cells in each sample was estimated by amplification of reference gene primers within the assay. To quantify the absolute abundance of each unique TCRbeta CDR3 rearrangement, sequence reads were collapsed and filtered. For each sample, productive Simpson clonality was calculated as the square root of Simpson's diversity index across productive rearrangements. The source is immuneACCESS, and TCRdb retained only in-frame sequences with V and J called. Part of the clones is not carried over; for the studies checked, unresolved V genes explain less than half of this, and the remainder is unexplained. V and J calls and clone size come straight from that table; D and trimming were deduced from the DNA. This sample is represented by about 150,000 clones; around 83% of them were singletons. 10% to 15% of the sample lies in the top ten.

Reading from cysteine to phenylalanine, the CDR3 counts 12 amino acids. Only the CDR3 part of the read is kept: 36 bases, read in frame from the first base. From a lookup of the germline V gene, CDR1 and CDR2 are SGHAT and FQNNGV. The junction carries 9 bases between V and J, which are trimmed by 0 bases and 10 bases respectively. For this clone: This receptor's antigen is unknown. Nothing much larger sits one base from this clone, and base qualities are not available.

Another Seattle source contributed samples from volunteer blood donors who had recovered from COVID-19. Whole blood was collected in K2EDTA tubes by collaborating institutions according to the institutions' own protocols. For TCRbeta analysis, collaborators shipped samples in one of three forms: frozen whole blood, isolated PBMCs, or DNA extracted from either of those sample types. This TCR was sampled from a man in his sixties or seventies who had recovered from COVID-19. Sequencing input: peripheral blood. The receptor chain draws on TRBV11-2 and TRBJ2-5; confidence is insufficient to name the D gene. The CDR3 protein sequence reads: CASSLDSPYQYF. The DNA sequence follows: TGTGCCAGCAGCTTAGATTCCCCCTACCAGTACTTC.